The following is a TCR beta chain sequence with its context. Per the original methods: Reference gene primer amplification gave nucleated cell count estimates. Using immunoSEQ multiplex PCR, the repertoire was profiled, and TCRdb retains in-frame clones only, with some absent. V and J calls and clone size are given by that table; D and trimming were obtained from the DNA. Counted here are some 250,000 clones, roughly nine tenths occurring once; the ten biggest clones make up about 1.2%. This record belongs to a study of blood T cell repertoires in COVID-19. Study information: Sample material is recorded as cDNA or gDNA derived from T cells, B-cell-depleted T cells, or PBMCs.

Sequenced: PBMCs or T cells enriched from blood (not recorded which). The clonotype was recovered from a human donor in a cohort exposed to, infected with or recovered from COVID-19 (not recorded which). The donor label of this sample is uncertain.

CDR3 DNA sequence: TGCGCCAGCAGCCAAGAATCGACAGGGGCGGGTCATCAGCCCCAGCATTTT. It specifies CASSQESTGAGHQPQHF. The gene calls are TRBV4-1 and TRBJ1-5; the match to TRBD1 covers 8 bases. Germline values: CDR1 MGHRA, CDR2 YSYEKL. The trim removed 0 bases at V and 5 bases at J, leaving 9 bases unmatched. This CDR3 has 17 amino acids.